Below, 15 T cell receptor beta chains from the same sample are listed, as sequenced in a study of T cell repertoires in aging, cancer and after chemotherapy. TRB rearrangements spanning V, D and J were amplified using mixed TRB-A/B primers. TCRdb re-called the multiplex PCR reads with MiXCR, one entry per CDR3 protein. The sample lists fewer than 6,000 distinct CDR3 sequences, roughly a quarter occurring once. Peripheral blood genomic DNA, not sorted cells or RNA, was the template. Sequenced: blood. These TCRs come from a human donor with a blood cancer.

This clonotype is medium-sized within its sample. The rearrangement links TRBV5-6 to TRBJ2-7; tentative D call: TRBD1 (6 bases). This CDR3 has 15 amino acids. Germline V CDR1 and CDR2: SGHDT, YYEEEE. V dropped 4 bases and J dropped 2 bases, with 16 bases sitting between them. CDR3 sequence (DNA): TGTGCCAGCAGCAAAACAGGGTCCGCCGCCTACGAGCAGTACTTC. It encodes CASSKTGSAAYEQYF.

V usage is TRBV7-6 and J usage is TRBJ1-1; D ambiguous. CDR1 SGHVS and CDR2 FNYEAQ come from the germline V gene. The CDR3 consists of 16 residues. Trimming stripped 4 bases from V and 1 base from J, with 16 bases between. The DNA for the CDR3 is TGTGCCAGCAGCTCTGAATCAAGGCGCGCGAACACTGAAGCTTTCTTT. It codes for CASSSESRRANTEAFF.

Comment on this clonotype: One end of the junction is discordant with germline, which a read error may explain. V is TRBV7-6 and J is TRBJ2-1, with TRBD2 matching 7 bases. Germline CDR1 SGHVS, CDR2 FNYEAQ. This CDR3 contains 13 residues. Written as DNA, the CDR3 is TGTGCCACCTCGGGGAGGGCCTACAATGAGCTGTTCTTC. Amino acids: CATSGRAYNELFF.

By sample share, this clonotype is medium-sized. This chain uses TRBV19 with TRBJ2-1, with D maybe TRBD2 (5 bases). V was cut by 5 bases and J by 2 bases, with 13 bases left in between. There are 15 residues in the CDR3. The germline gives CDR1 LNHDA, CDR2 SQIVND (reference sequence). CDR3 bases: TGTGCCAGTAGTCTCGCGGGCCAGCCCTACAATGAGCAGTTCTTC. It translates to CASSLAGQPYNEQFF.

This clonotype is medium-sized (0.01 to 0.1%) by share. The rearrangement joins TRBV15 to TRBJ2-1, with 8 bases that match TRBD2. Germline-derived CDR1 and CDR2 are LNHNV and YYDKDF (reference sequence). V trimming: 4 bases; J trimming: 4 bases; junction bases outside the gene matches: 9. The CDR3 contains 16 residues. The CDR3 sequence is CATSKDGRAGYNEQFF. For the CDR3, the DNA is TGTGCCACCAGCAAGGACGGGAGGGCAGGGTACAATGAGCAGTTCTTC.

This clonotype showed up just a few times. This sequence joins TRBV20-1 and TRBJ1-1, with TRBD1 as a possible D gene (6 bases). This CDR3 is 15 amino acids long. From germline, CDR1 is DFQATT and CDR2 SNEGSKA (reference sequence). Trimming shortened V by 3 bases and J by 5 bases, and 19 bases separated the two germline ends. CDR3 residues: CSARGRAGEQTEAFF. The CDR3 DNA sequence: TGCAGTGCTAGGGGGCGGGCAGGGGAACAGACTGAAGCTTTCTTT.

This clonotype rates as medium-sized. The V and J genes are TRBV5-4 and TRBJ2-1; the D gene is possibly TRBD2 (6 bases). This CDR3 spans 15 amino acids. Germline CDR1 is SGHNT and CDR2 is YYREEE (reference sequence). Trimming took off 6 bases at V and 0 bases at J, with 13 bases between the two ends. The CDR3 DNA reads as TGTGCCAGCACCCATGGGGGGAACTCCTACAATGAGCAGTTCTTC. Protein product: CASTHGGNSYNEQFF.

The chain employs TRBV7-9 and TRBJ1-1; D not certain. The germline gives CDR1 SEHNR, CDR2 FQNEAQ (reference sequence). The V gene lost 1 base and the J gene lost 3 bases, with 6 bases spanning the gap. CDR3 length: 13 residues. The CDR3 spells CASSLERHTEAFF. In nucleotides, the CDR3 is TGTGCCAGCAGCTTAGAAAGACACACTGAAGCTTTCTTT.

The rearrangement joins TRBV5-1 to TRBJ1-5, with 7 bases identical to TRBD1. Germline-derived CDR1 and CDR2 are SGHRS and YFSETQ. This CDR3 is built from 15 residues. V was clipped by 3 bases and J by 4 bases; unmatched bases: 7. The CDR3 protein is CASSSGQAPNQPQHF. CDR3 sequence (DNA): TGCGCCAGCAGCTCCGGACAGGCCCCTAATCAGCCCCAGCATTTT.

Remarks on this clonotype: This may stem from a read error, because a much larger clone lies one nucleotide away. The genes are TRBV15 and TRBJ2-7; 7 bases fit TRBD1. The trim removed 4 bases at V and 4 bases at J, leaving 10 bases unmatched. The CDR3 covers 15 residues. Germline assignment: CDR1 LNHNV and CDR2 YYDKDF (reference sequence). This CDR3 is CATSKDRDNHYEQYF. The CDR3 DNA is TGTGCCACCAGCAAAGACAGGGATAACCATTACGAGCAGTACTTC.

By its share, this clonotype is medium-sized. CDR3 region: CASSPHVGPSYGYTF. Written as DNA, the CDR3 is TGTGCCAGCAGCCCTCATGTGGGCCCAAGCTATGGCTACACCTTC. The rearrangement links TRBV13 to TRBJ1-2; no definite D call. The length of the CDR3 is 15 residues. Germline CDR1 reads PRHDT; CDR2 reads FYEKMQ (reference sequence). Trimming stripped 5 bases from V and 4 bases from J, with 17 bases between.

The rearrangement uses TRBV6-2 or TRBV6-3 and TRBJ2-5; 10 bases fit TRBD1. Germline CDR1 reads MNHEY; CDR2 reads SVGEGT. The ends lost 6 bases at V and 5 bases at J; junction bases unmatched: 6. CDR3 length: 14 residues. This CDR3 is CASRTTGGRETQYF. CDR3 coding DNA: TGTGCCAGCAGAACGACAGGGGGCCGGGAGACCCAGTACTTC.

Sample share makes this clonotype medium-sized. The chain combines TRBV19 with TRBJ2-7, with TRBD1 matching 7 bases. This CDR3 has 14 amino acids. Germline lookup yields CDR1 LNHDA and CDR2 SQIVND (reference sequence). The junction had 6 bases not matched to a gene; V was cut back by 3 bases and J by 4 bases. This CDR3 is CASSIRPGGYEQYF. The CDR3 DNA sequence: TGTGCCAGTAGTATTCGTCCAGGGGGATACGAGCAGTACTTC.

This sequence joins TRBV5-8 and TRBJ2-7; no reliable D call. V was pared by 2 bases and J by 7 bases, with 13 bases between. The CDR3 runs 13 residues. Germline V gives CDR1 SGHTS, CDR2 YDEGEE. The chain's CDR3 is CASSFGGFGEQYF. CDR3 nucleotides: TGTGCCAGCAGCTTTGGTGGGTTTGGGGAGCAGTACTTC.

In its sample, this clonotype ranks as medium-sized. This rearrangement joins TRBV30 to TRBJ1-4, with a tentative D call TRBD1 (5 bases). Germline V gives CDR1 GTSNPN, CDR2 SVGIG (reference sequence). The CDR3 has 14 amino acids. V lost 3 bases and J 8 bases, leaving 16 bases between the germline ends. This CDR3 reads CAWRYTGAGEKLFF. CDR3 nucleotide sequence: TGTGCCTGGAGGTATACAGGCGCGGGGGAAAAACTGTTTTTT.